This TCR beta chain was identified during a study of response to subunit inactivated influenza vaccine. TCRdb passed the RT-PCR reads through MiXCR, listing each CDR3 protein once. Of just under 550,000 distinct CDR3 sequences in the sample, roughly 25% were seen once. CDR3 length: 16 amino acids. Germline trimming cut 5 bases from V and 0 bases from J; bases unmatched to any gene: 5. Germline V gene sequence: CDR1 MNHNS, CDR2 SASEGT. This sample also belongs to another study, concerning T cells expressing NK-cell markers. This second study says: Production of TCR beta cDNA relied on 5'RACE template switching with UMIs. NKG2C+ dominant clonotypes from 5 to 7 donors made up roughly 1.0-7.0% of CD8+ T cells.

The sequence derives from a man aged 50-60 years who received an inactivated influenza vaccine. The specimen comprised CD4+ T cells sorted from PBMCs, sampled 11 to 12 days after vaccination. The rearrangement uses TRBV6-1 and TRBJ1-3; the match to TRBD1 covers 9 bases. CDR3 in DNA: TGTGCCAGCAGTATTGGACAGGGGAGCTCTGGAAACACCATATATTTT. It yields the protein CASSIGQGSSGNTIYF.